One T cell receptor (beta chain) is described in this entry. Its specificity is unknown. Clones were read by immunoSEQ multiplex PCR, and TCRdb kept only the in-frame ones, dropping some. The sample shows about 460,000 clones, over 60% of them seen only once. The data are from a study of shared clonotypes between healthy human individuals. With unsorted samples, genomic DNA was obtained from 75 million to 90 million PBMCs. V trimming: 2 bases; J trimming: 4 bases; junction bases outside the gene matches: 1. Looked up from germline, CDR1 is KGHSH and CDR2 is LQKENI. This CDR3 is built from 14 residues. Study observations and caveats: The expectation was that sequencing depth would affect clonotype sharing among donors. Specimens sampled were limited to blood, with tissue repertoires likely differing.

The sequence was collected from a woman aged 40 to 50 in good health. Some clones in this sample may be carry-over from other donors' samples. Source material: PBMCs. The rearrangement links TRBV18 to TRBJ2-1, with TRBD1 identical over 8 bases. The chain's CDR3 is CASSPGTGYNEQFF. CDR3 DNA sequence: TGTGCCAGCTCACCAGGGACAGGTTACAATGAGCAGTTCTTC.